These 32 T cell receptor beta chains came from one sample sequenced in a study of blood T cells in healthy people across ages. With a J-beta primer mix and a sample-barcoded 5' primer, a second PCR ran about 7 to 12 cycles. TCRdb redid the calling of the 5' RACE reads with MiXCR, one entry per CDR3 protein. The table lists 1.5 million to 2 million distinct CDR3 sequences, about 39% of them singletons. The sample was blood. These receptors were obtained from a human donor in good health.

This clonotype came up many times. V gene TRBV7-2 combines with J gene TRBJ2-3, with a possible D match to TRBD2 (6 bases). Germline V gene sequence: CDR1 SGHTA, CDR2 FQGNSA. The germline V and J ends were trimmed by 0 bases and 2 bases, with 6 bases remaining between them. The CDR3 consists of 14 residues. CDR3 sequence: CASSLARDTDTQYF. CDR3 DNA: TGTGCCAGCAGCTTAGCGCGGGACACAGATACGCAGTATTTT.

The chain links TRBV9 to TRBJ2-5, with a weak D call TRBD2 (5 bases). CDR3 length: 14 amino acids. Germline V gene sequence: CDR1 SGDLS, CDR2 YYNGEE. The ends were cut back, 1 base at V and 5 bases at J, with 12 bases in the middle. The CDR3 bases are TGTGCCAGCAGCGTAAAGCGGACGGGGGAGACCCAGTACTTC. Its protein is CASSVKRTGETQYF.

Of note for this clonotype: Relative to the germline gene, one junction end is altered; a read error may explain this. This chain's CDR3 is CASRRDTSNYDYTF. For the CDR3, the DNA is TGCGCCAGCAGGCGGGACACCTCTAACTATGACTACACCTTC. The chain couples TRBV5-1 to TRBJ1-2; D may be TRBD1 (6 bases). This CDR3 contains 14 residues. Germline V gene sequence: CDR1 SGHRS, CDR2 YFSETQ.

About this clonotype itself: Its ends do not fully match the called genes, so a read error is possible. The gene calls are TRBV7-3 and TRBJ2-5, with 10 bases identical to TRBD2. The CDR3 has 13 residues. CDR1 is SGHTA, CDR2 FQGTGA, per germline. This CDR3 is CAGSSSGGEAQYF. CDR3 nucleotide sequence: TGTGCCGGCAGCTCTAGCGGGGGAGAGGCCCAGTACTTC.

This chain uses TRBV2 with TRBJ1-5; no definite D call. Germline CDR1 and CDR2: SNHLY and FYNNEI. Trimming shortened V by 7 bases and J by 5 bases, and 9 bases separated the two germline ends. This CDR3 region has 12 residues. CDR3: CASTRDHQPQHF. Here the CDR3 DNA reads TGTGCCAGCACCCGGGATCATCAGCCCCAGCATTTT.

The chain links TRBV2 to TRBJ1-2; TRBD1 might be the D (6 bases). With 1 base removed from V and 10 bases from J, the gap between germline ends came to 16 bases. The CDR3 covers 14 residues. The germline V gene has CDR1 SNHLY and CDR2 FYNNEI. The CDR3 DNA reads as TGTGCCAGCAGTGAAGAGGGCAGGGGAGGTGACTACACCTTC. Translating gives CASSEEGRGGDYTF.

The count of this clonotype is one. The chain links TRBV4-1 to TRBJ1-2; 7 nucleotides align to TRBD1. The germline CDR1 and CDR2 sequences are MGHRA and YSYEKL. V lost 0 bases to trimming and J lost 8 bases; unmatched junction nucleotides: 12. This CDR3 is built from 16 residues. The CDR3 loop reads CASSQEAINRGEGYTF. CDR3 DNA: TGCGCCAGCAGCCAAGAAGCTATAAACAGGGGAGAAGGCTACACCTTC.

This clonotype was recorded a few times. This chain uses TRBV7-3 with TRBJ2-1, with 14 bases that match TRBD2. Germline V CDR1 and CDR2: SGHTA, FQGTGA. This CDR3 region has 17 residues. Germline trimming cut 2 bases from V and 4 bases from J; bases unmatched to any gene: 4. CDR3 amino acids: CASSLAGTSGGYNEQFF. CDR3 nucleotide sequence: TGTGCCAGCAGCTTAGCCGGGACTAGCGGGGGTTACAATGAGCAGTTCTTC.

The V call is TRBV6-5, the J call TRBJ1-5, with D uncertain. The CDR3 spans 16 residues. Germline V CDR1 and CDR2: MNHEY, SVGAGI. V was pared by 0 bases and J by 3 bases, with 12 bases between. CDR3 sequence (DNA): TGTGCCAGCAGTTACTCGGGCCAGGTTGCCAATCAGCCCCAGCATTTT. As protein: CASSYSGQVANQPQHF.

This chain uses TRBV20-1 with TRBJ1-4; TRBD1 matches 8 bases. Germline assignment: CDR1 DFQATT and CDR2 SNEGSKA (reference sequence). The CDR3 runs to 14 residues. V gave up 1 base and J gave up 8 bases; unmatched junction bases: 6. CDR3 in amino acids: CSARVQGALEKLFF. The CDR3 nucleotides read TGCAGTGCTAGAGTGCAGGGGGCGCTGGAAAAACTGTTTTTT.

Worth noting for this clonotype: This could be a read error, since a much larger clone is one nucleotide away. This chain joins TRBV7-8 and TRBJ2-7; 7 nucleotides match TRBD1. The CDR3 runs to 14 residues. Germline CDR1 and CDR2: SGHVS and FQNEAQ. Unmatched junction bases numbered 7, after V lost 5 bases and J lost 3 bases. The CDR3 bases are TGTGCCAGCAGCACCACCGGGACAGACTACGAGCAGTACTTC. Its translation is CASSTTGTDYEQYF. The whole variable domain, remainder taken from reference TRBV7-8 and TRBJ2-7, is GAGVSQSPRYKVAKRGQDVALRCDPISGHVSLFWYQQALGQGPEFLTYFQNEAQLDKSGLPSDRFFAERPEGSVSTLKIQRTQQEDSAVYLCASSTTGTDYEQYFGPGTRLTVT.

The chain links TRBV7-2 to TRBJ2-3, with D hard to call. V was cut by 9 bases and J by 4 bases, with 23 bases left in between. The CDR3 is 16 residues long. Per the germline V gene, CDR1 is SGHTA and CDR2 is FQGNSA. CDR3 loop: CTSTLRWAHGPDTQYF. In DNA form, the CDR3 reads TGTACCAGTACTCTACGCTGGGCACATGGTCCAGATACGCAGTATTTT.

A single count supports this clonotype. This chain uses TRBV7-9 with TRBJ2-1, with D possibly TRBD1 on 6 matching bases. Deletions cut 1 base from V and 8 bases from J, with 15 bases between. The CDR3 loop spans 15 amino acids. From germline, CDR1 is SEHNR and CDR2 FQNEAQ (reference sequence). This chain's CDR3 is CASSLGGGAGDEQFF. In DNA form, the CDR3 reads TGTGCCAGCAGCTTAGGAGGGGGAGCCGGGGATGAGCAGTTCTTC.

CDR3 protein: CASSLAGGDWNEQFF. In nucleotides, the CDR3 is TGTGCCAGCAGCCTTGCGGGGGGGGACTGGAATGAGCAGTTCTTC. This chain links TRBV3-1 with TRBJ2-1; 9 bases line up with TRBD2. J was trimmed by 7 bases and V by 4 bases; bases with no gene match: 8. Germline V gene sequence: CDR1 LGHDT, CDR2 YNNKEL (reference sequence). CDR3 length equals 15 residues.

This clonotype occurred once. The CDR3 DNA sequence: TGTGCCAGCAGCTTTTTAGCAGGGGGGCGAAAACCAGAGCAGTACTTC. Protein product: CASSFLAGGRKPEQYF. The chain links TRBV7-2 to TRBJ2-5; possibly TRBD1 for D (7 bases). Deletions cut 3 bases from V and 11 bases from J, with 25 bases between. Germline V gives CDR1 SGHTA, CDR2 FQGNSA. The CDR3 covers 16 residues. Looking up the rest from reference TRBV7-2 and TRBJ2-5 gives the full variable domain: GAGVSQSPSNKVTEKGKDVELRCDPISGHTALYWYRQSLGQGLEFLIYFQGNSAPDKSGLPSDRFSAERTGGSVSTLTIQRTQQEDSAVYLCASSFLAGGRKPEQYFGPGTRLLVL.

J is TRBJ1-4 and V is TRBV28; no definite D call. Trimming took off 3 bases at V and 8 bases at J, with 7 bases between the two ends. The germline V gene encodes CDR1 MDHEN and CDR2 SYDVKM. CDR3 size: 12 residues. The CDR3 DNA follows: TGTGCCAGCAGTTTGTCCATCGAAAAACTGTTTTTT. This codes for CASSLSIEKLFF. Drawing the rest from reference TRBV28 and TRBJ1-4, the complete variable domain is DVKVTQSSRYLVKRTGEKVFLECVQDMDHENMFWYRQDPGLGLRLIYFSYDVKMKEKGDIPEGYSVSREKKERFSLILESASTNQTSMYLCASSLSIEKLFFGSGTQLSVL.

CDR3: CASSIGTEYYEQYF. The CDR3 nucleotides read TGTGCCAGCAGCATTGGGACAGAATACTACGAGCAGTACTTC. V usage is TRBV13 and J usage is TRBJ2-5, with 7 nucleotides matching TRBD1. The J call could be wrong; TRBJ2-7 is a better fit for the DNA end. CDR3 length: 14 residues. The germline gives CDR1 PRHDT, CDR2 FYEKMQ (reference sequence).

This chain connects TRBV4-3 to TRBJ2-1, with 9 bases matching TRBD2. J gave up 6 bases and V 0 bases, and 6 bases lay outside the gene matches. The germline CDR1 and CDR2 sequences are LGHNA and YSLEER. The CDR3 loop spans 16 amino acids. CDR3 coding DNA: TGCGCCAGCAGCCAAGATAGGCGGGGGGGTCCCAATGAGCAGTTCTTC. It encodes CASSQDRRGGPNEQFF.

A few counts support this clonotype. V and J are TRBV7-8 and TRBJ2-5; 14 bases match TRBD2. Germline CDR1 and CDR2: SGHVS and FQNEAQ. The CDR3 sequence is 16 residues long. V shed 4 bases, J shed 5 bases, and the junction held 6 bases outside the gene matches. This CDR3 is CASSSRLAGGPETQYF. In nucleotides, the CDR3 is TGTGCCAGCAGCTCAAGACTAGCGGGGGGGCCGGAGACCCAGTACTTC. Supplemented by reference TRBV7-8 and TRBJ2-5, the full variable domain reads GAGVSQSPRYKVAKRGQDVALRCDPISGHVSLFWYQQALGQGPEFLTYFQNEAQLDKSGLPSDRFFAERPEGSVSTLKIQRTQQEDSAVYLCASSSRLAGGPETQYFGPGTRLLVL.

V and J are TRBV6-5 and TRBJ2-5; D remains unclear. Germline CDR1 reads MNHEY; CDR2 reads SVGAGI. The CDR3 extends over 18 amino acids. Trimming took 2 bases from V and 2 from J, leaving 21 bases between them. CDR3 in amino acids: CASSYGRPRRVNQETQYF. CDR3 bases: TGTGCCAGCAGTTACGGCAGGCCTAGACGAGTAAATCAAGAGACCCAGTACTTC.

This clonotype showed up just a few times. The V gene is TRBV12-3 or TRBV12-4, the J gene TRBJ1-2; TRBD1 agrees at 9 bases. V lost 6 bases and J lost 9; bases outside the gene matches: 11. The CDR3 contains 14 residues. In nucleotides, the CDR3 is TGTGCCAGCAGCAGCATGGGACAGGGAAGTAGCTACACCTTC. Protein: CASSSMGQGSSYTF.

The V call is TRBV28, the J call TRBJ1-5; 7 positions agree with TRBD1. J lost 6 bases, V lost 11 bases, and 10 bases had no gene match. Germline CDR1 and CDR2: MDHEN and SYDVKM. The CDR3 covers 13 residues. For the CDR3, the DNA is TGTGCCGCACGGAGGGGGCCAGGTCAGCCCCAGCATTTT. Protein sequence: CAARRGPGQPQHF.

The rearrangement joins TRBV6-2 or TRBV6-3 to TRBJ2-5; 9 bases fit TRBD2. Germline V CDR1 and CDR2: MNHEY, SVGEGT. V shed 8 bases, J shed 7 bases, and the junction held 11 bases outside the gene matches. The CDR3 contains 14 residues. The CDR3: CASGAGGLQGTQYF. DNA for the CDR3: TGTGCCAGCGGAGCGGGGGGCCTCCAGGGGACCCAGTACTTC.

This chain uses TRBV20-1 with TRBJ2-5; the D call may be TRBD1 or TRBD2 (7 bases each). Germline V lookup: CDR1 DFQATT, CDR2 SNEGSKA (reference sequence). The CDR3 sequence is 15 residues long. V shed 7 bases and J shed 11 bases, with 29 bases lying between them. The CDR3 nucleotides are TGCAGTGTAGGGGGCCTGGGGGGGGTTTATAATGAGCAGTACTTC. It translates to CSVGGLGGVYNEQYF.

In this sample, this clonotype turned up a few times. This sequence joins TRBV5-5 and TRBJ1-5; D is undetermined. CDR1 SGHKS and CDR2 YYEKEE come from the germline V gene (reference sequence). The CDR3 length is 16 residues. V lost 0 bases, J lost 8 bases, and 18 bases lay in between. Written as DNA, the CDR3 is TGTGCCAGCAGCTTGGGTAACGTCATCAAGCAGGAGCCCCAGCATTTT. This sequence encodes CASSLGNVIKQEPQHF.

The chain joins TRBV5-5 to TRBJ2-5; D is possibly TRBD2 (5 bases). The CDR3 runs 16 residues. V lost 0 bases, J lost 2 bases, and 14 bases lay in between. Germline V gene data show CDR1 as SGHKS and CDR2 as YYEKEE (reference sequence). As DNA, the CDR3 is TGTGCCAGCAGCTTGGCGCTGGACTTCCTACAAGAGACCCAGTACTTC. This sequence encodes CASSLALDFLQETQYF.

The chain combines TRBV5-5 with TRBJ1-2; possible D gene TRBD1, 5 bases. The CDR3 contains 15 residues. Germline assignment: CDR1 SGHKS and CDR2 YYEKEE (reference sequence). Trimming cost V 4 bases and J 4 bases, with 17 bases left between them. CDR3 nucleotides: TGTGCCAGCAGCAGAGACGGGGGGTTCAGCTATGGCTACACCTTC. Protein: CASSRDGGFSYGYTF.

This rearrangement joins TRBV13 to TRBJ2-7; 7 bases align to TRBD1. This CDR3 has 15 amino acids. CDR1 and CDR2 from the germline V gene are PRHDT and FYEKMQ (reference sequence). Trimming cost V 6 bases and J 4 bases; bases outside gene matches: 12. CDR3 in DNA: TGTGCCAGCAGTCGGACGTCCGGACAGGAGTACGAGCAGTACTTC. Amino acids: CASSRTSGQEYEQYF.

The chain recombines TRBV7-2 with TRBJ1-1, with D possibly matching TRBD1 (5 bases). Germline V gene data show CDR1 as SGHTA and CDR2 as FQGNSA. The length of the CDR3 is 17 residues. V lost 1 base, J lost 1 base, and 16 bases lay in between. The CDR3 sequence: CASSLGGSGRENTEAFF. The CDR3, as DNA: TGTGCCAGCAGCTTAGGGGGGTCCGGACGTGAGAACACTGAAGCTTTCTTT.

Many counts were recorded for this clonotype. This chain joins TRBV12-3 or TRBV12-4 and TRBJ1-5; weak D call: TRBD1 (5 bases). The CDR3 is 13 amino acids. Trimming shortened V by 2 bases and J by 7 bases, and 9 bases separated the two germline ends. This CDR3 reads CASSLRQGQPQHF. The CDR3 nucleotides are TGTGCCAGCAGTTTACGTCAGGGCCAGCCCCAGCATTTT.

This clonotype showed up just a few times. The V call is TRBV5-1, the J call TRBJ2-3; 10 nucleotides align to TRBD1. This CDR3 spans 16 amino acids. Germline V CDR1 and CDR2: SGHRS, YFSETQ. Losses at the gene ends were 3 bases for V and 1 base for J; bases not matched to a gene: 5. In DNA, the CDR3 is TGCGCCAGCAGCTCGACAGGGGGCGCGGGCACAGATACGCAGTATTTT. Translated: CASSSTGGAGTDTQYF.

This chain links TRBV2 with TRBJ2-3, with TRBD1 matching over 10 bases. V was pared by 7 bases and J by 13 bases, with 11 bases of the junction left unmatched. This CDR3 is built from 13 residues. Germline V gene data show CDR1 as SNHLY and CDR2 as FYNNEI. Here the CDR3 DNA reads TGTGCCAGCAACTTGCTTTCCGGGACAGGGGAGTATTTT. Residues: CASNLLSGTGEYF.